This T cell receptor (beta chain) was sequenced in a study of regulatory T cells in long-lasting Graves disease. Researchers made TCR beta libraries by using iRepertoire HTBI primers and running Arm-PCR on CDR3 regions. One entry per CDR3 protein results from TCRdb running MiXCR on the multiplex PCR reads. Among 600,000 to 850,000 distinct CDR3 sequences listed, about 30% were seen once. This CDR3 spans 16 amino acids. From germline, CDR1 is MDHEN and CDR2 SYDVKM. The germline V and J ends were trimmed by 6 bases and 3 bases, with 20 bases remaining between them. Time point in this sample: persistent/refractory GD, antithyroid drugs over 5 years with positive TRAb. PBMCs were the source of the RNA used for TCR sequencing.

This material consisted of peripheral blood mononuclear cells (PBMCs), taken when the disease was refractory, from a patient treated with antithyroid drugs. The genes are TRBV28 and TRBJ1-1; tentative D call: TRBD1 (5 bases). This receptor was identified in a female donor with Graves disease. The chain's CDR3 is CASSPHVGRVDTEAFF. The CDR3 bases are TGTGCCAGCAGCCCCCACGTGGGCAGGGTAGACACTGAAGCTTTCTTT. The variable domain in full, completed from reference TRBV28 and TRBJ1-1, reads DVKVTQSSRYLVKRTGEKVFLECVQDMDHENMFWYRQDPGLGLRLIYFSYDVKMKEKGDIPEGYSVSREKKERFSLILESASTNQTSMYLCASSPHVGRVDTEAFFGQGTRLTVV.